This T cell receptor (beta chain) was obtained from a study of a mutant IDH1 vaccine in newly diagnosed glioma. For the study at large: Every participant had undergone radiotherapy, temozolomide, or both before, and most underwent both. Findings of the study overall: Alterations occurring in top peripheral T cell clonotypes seemed unrelated to pseudoprogression. A vaccine-induced immune response developed in about 93% of the patients.

Time point defined: baseline, week 1 (first vaccination visit). This sample's treatment: pre-vaccination baseline after standard-of-care therapy. Each of the donors came in with new WHO grade 3 or 4 astrocytomas that were IDH1-mutant and ATRX-lost. The repertoire was sequenced with immunoSEQ multiplex PCR; TCRdb's copy has only in-frame clones and lacks some. Of approximately 92,000 clones listed, 83% are singletons. Worth noting for this clone: Its target is unknown.

The clonotype was recovered from a woman aged 45-65 years with glioma. The sample consisted of PBMCs, taken from a glioma patient treated with radiotherapy, temozolomide or both.

The CDR3 coding sequence is TGTGCCAGCAGTCTTAGCAGGGGATGGGGCAATGAGCAGTTCTTC. This translates into CASSLSRGWGNEQFF. The chain joins TRBV27 to TRBJ2-1; possibly TRBD1 for D (6 bases). CDR1 is MNHEY, CDR2 SMNVEV, per germline (reference sequence). The CDR3 has 15 amino acids. V lost 5 bases, J lost 6 bases, and 17 bases lay in between.